The text below deals with one T cell receptor beta chain. The antigen it recognizes is unknown. No qualities accompany the bases; no much larger clone lies one base away. TRB sequencing was run on genomic DNA with either the immunoSEQ assay at survey resolution or the hsTCRB kit. Per the source publication's procedure: Initial read processing used immunoSEQ software, and repertoire analyses used the LymphoSeq R package. Clonality was computed as 1 minus normalized Shannon entropy; Gini coefficient was also calculated for each TRB dataset. To infer phenotypes in unsorted samples, TRB sequences from sorted subsets of the recipient or donor were mapped onto the unsorted samples of the same recipient. TCRdb holds this immuneACCESS table with in-frame rearrangements only. Some clones are missing; in checked studies, unresolved V genes explain under half, and the rest has no known cause. That table is the source of V, J and clone size, and D and trimming were worked out from the DNA. For this sample the table gives thousands of clones, of which 70% to 85% were detected only once. In total, the top ten clones hold approximately 35% of the sample.

CDR1 LGHNT and CDR2 FRNRAP were looked up in the germline V gene. Trimming takes 0 bases off V and 4 bases off J; junction bases not matched to a gene: 7. Reading from cysteine to phenylalanine, the CDR3 counts 17 amino acids. Of the read, only the CDR3 DNA is kept; its 51 bases are in frame from base 1. The source of the sample is a study of T cells after posttransplantation cyclophosphamide (dated by TCRdb to about 2016). Broadly, across the study: Using TRB sequencing, the study followed how the T cell repertoire reconstituted after myeloablative bone marrow transplantation in which posttransplantation cyclophosphamide served as GVHD prophylaxis. Because TRA and TRB clonality correlated tightly in ten or so samples, later TCR analyses were limited to TRB. TRB sequencing was also done on up to roughly 3 additional blood samples from 2 to 5.2 years after transplant in 3 patients, and on pretransplant blood from a handful of patients. Public TRB sequences were queried against a database of over 3,600 sequences associated with responses to pathogens, tumor antigens, self-antigens and alloantigens. Samples from about 33 PTCy-treated patients and approximately 15 related bone marrow donors of those patients were subjected to antigen receptor sequencing. Blood from all 35 or so PTCy patients who had 1-year posttransplant specimens underwent TRB sequencing. Study-wide findings and limitations: Across a few dozen patients, TRB clonality was highly associated with recipient CMV seropositivity and CMV reactivation, and diversity in PTCy patients was similar to diversity in CNI/methotrexate controls. The TRB repertoires of T cells infiltrating skin or the GI tract showed only limited overlap with the TRB repertoires found in blood. At 1-2 months, donor-recipient similarity was low but rose over the first year, and the later blood repertoires were often dominated by donor CD8+ memory clones.

This sample's treatment or condition label indicates: high-dose cyclophosphamide on days +3 and +4 as single-agent GVHD prophylaxis. For conditioning, the PTCy patients got busulfan and fludarabine, then a related or unrelated marrow graft, followed by cyclophosphamide on days +3 and +4. The PTCy-treated patients were drawn from a prospective, multi-institutional clinical trial. Peripheral blood and bone marrow mononuclear cells were isolated by Ficoll-Hypaque density centrifugation and were cryopreserved. The sequencing used PBMCs, collected after allogeneic stem cell transplant with posttransplant cyclophosphamide. This clonotype was sampled from a male patient aged 60 to 75 who received an allogeneic stem cell transplant from an unrelated donor, was CMV-positive, and had no GVHD. After a transplant, the graft donor may have provided part of the T cells. The sequence is built from TRBV12-5 and TRBJ2-3, with 10 middle bases fitting TRBD2. The CDR3 in this case is CASGLVASGRGADTQYF. DNA sequence: TGTGCTAGTGGTTTGGTGGCAAGCGGGAGGGGTGCAGATACGCAGTATTTT.